One and the same sample provided the 28 T cell receptor beta chains below, sequenced in a study of identical twins (TCRdb year 2016). Library generation was performed with 5' RACE. Sequenced on an Illumina HiSeq 2000. Clones were called with MiXCR by TCRdb after fastp trimmed the public reads at Q25, and only in-frame beta chains were retained. Rows with a matching CDR3 protein are joined into one entry that keeps the most common DNA and genes. The sample table records 420,000 or so distinct CDR3 sequences; approximately 17% of these occur just once. The ten largest clones capture about 12% of the sample. Sequenced input: naive T cells sorted from blood. Read against the paper, the sample's cell subset or site label means: cells isolated with a human naive T-cell isolation kit. The receptors originated from a man aged 50 to 59 in good health.

The chain carries TRBV27 and TRBJ1-5; 7 nucleotides match TRBD1. J lost 2 bases, V lost 6 bases, and 13 bases had no gene match. Germline loops: CDR1 MNHEY, CDR2 SMNVEV (reference sequence). This CDR3 contains 17 residues. CDR3 loop: CASSPTGAGYGNQPQHF. In DNA, the CDR3 is TGTGCCAGCAGCCCAACAGGGGCGGGGTACGGCAATCAGCCCCAGCATTTT.

The V and J genes are TRBV13 and TRBJ1-4; 8 nucleotides align to TRBD1. V lost 5 bases to trimming and J lost 3 bases; unmatched junction nucleotides: 8. The CDR3 contains 16 residues. The germline V gene has CDR1 PRHDT and CDR2 FYEKMQ (reference sequence). This CDR3 reads CASSERQGAANEKLFF. The CDR3 nucleotides are TGTGCCAGCAGCGAACGGCAGGGGGCGGCTAATGAAAAACTGTTTTTT.

This clonotype was observed a few times. This chain uses TRBV15 with TRBJ2-1, with 12 bases fitting TRBD2. The CDR3 length is 18 residues. The germline V gene has CDR1 LNHNV and CDR2 YYDKDF (reference sequence). The junction had 10 bases not matched to a gene; V was cut back by 5 bases and J by 2 bases. The CDR3 coding sequence is TGTGCCACCAGCGGAACTAGCGGGGGGACCCTACCCTACAATGAGCAGTTCTTC. The encoded protein is CATSGTSGGTLPYNEQFF.

In this sample, this clonotype turned up a few times. The chain is built from TRBV6-1 and TRBJ2-3; 7 bases line up with TRBD2. This CDR3 has 14 residues. J lost 2 bases, V lost 10 bases, and 9 bases had no gene match. Per germline, CDR1 MNHNS and CDR2 SASEGT. Written as DNA, the CDR3 is TGTGCCACCCTCGGGGAGGGCCCCACAGATACGCAGTATTTT. Translation: CATLGEGPTDTQYF.

This clonotype was observed many times. The chain combines TRBV4-3 with TRBJ2-7; D may be TRBD1 (6 bases). V shed 1 base and J shed 0 bases, with 7 bases lying between them. Germline CDR1 and CDR2: LGHNA and YSLEER. The CDR3 length is 14 residues. The CDR3 here is CASSQGTVSYEQYF. In DNA, the CDR3 is TGCGCCAGCAGCCAAGGGACAGTCTCCTACGAGCAGTACTTC.

This rearrangement joins TRBV5-1 to TRBJ1-6; D is unresolved. CDR3 length equals 12 residues. Germline CDR1 is SGHRS and CDR2 is YFSETQ. V shed 3 bases and J shed 10 bases, with 8 bases lying between them. CDR3 nucleotide sequence: TGCGCCAGCAGCTCAGACGGATCACCCCTCCACTTT. Translation gives CASSSDGSPLHF.

The chain links TRBV12-3 or TRBV12-4 to TRBJ2-1; either TRBD1 or TRBD2 may fit D (5 bases each). Deletions cut 3 bases from V and 10 bases from J, with 19 bases between. The CDR3 loop spans 15 amino acids. The CDR3 reads CASSFGARQVGEQFF. The DNA for the CDR3 is TGTGCCAGCAGTTTCGGGGCACGCCAGGTAGGGGAGCAGTTCTTC.

Only a few counts were recorded for this clonotype. The CDR3 is CASSPVGGAGWKTQYF. CDR3 nucleotides: TGTGCCAGCAGTCCTGTCGGGGGAGCAGGGTGGAAGACCCAGTACTTC. The chain links TRBV28 to TRBJ2-5, with D perhaps TRBD2 (6 bases). V lost 5 bases, J lost 6 bases, and 22 bases lay in between. The CDR3 totals 16 residues. The germline gives CDR1 MDHEN, CDR2 SYDVKM.

This chain uses TRBV29-1 with TRBJ1-2; the match to TRBD1 covers 7 bases. This CDR3 comprises 14 residues. V lost 4 bases, J lost 4 bases, and 9 bases stayed unmatched. The germline V gene has CDR1 SQVTM and CDR2 ANQGSEA. The CDR3 reads CSVGARGRVYGYTF. CDR3 bases: TGCAGCGTTGGGGCAAGGGGGCGCGTCTATGGCTACACCTTC.

The chain joins TRBV12-3 or TRBV12-4 to TRBJ1-1; D might be TRBD1 (6 bases). V was clipped by 5 bases and J by 2 bases, with 21 bases between them. The CDR3 is 17 amino acids. Here the CDR3 reads CASSNLRDTAFNTEAFF. The CDR3 nucleotides read TGTGCCAGCAGTAATCTCCGGGACACCGCGTTTAACACTGAAGCTTTCTTT.

This clonotype was counted at least ten times. The chain is built from TRBV5-6 and TRBJ2-3; D is ambiguous. With 5 bases removed from V and 0 bases from J, the gap between germline ends came to 10 bases. The CDR3 is 14 amino acids. Germline V gene lookup returns CDR1 SGHDT and CDR2 YYEEEE. DNA for the CDR3: TGTGCCAGCAGTCTGGATCAGAGCACAGATACGCAGTATTTT. Protein sequence: CASSLDQSTDTQYF. The variable domain in full, completed from reference TRBV5-6 and TRBJ2-3, reads DAGVTQSPTHLIKTRGQQVTLRCSPKSGHDTVSWYQQALGQGPQFIFQYYEEEERQRGNFPDRFSGHQFPNYSSELNVNALLLGDSALYLCASSLDQSTDTQYFGPGTRLTVL.

This clonotype was found a few times. V gene TRBV6-5 combines with J gene TRBJ1-5, with a weak D call TRBD1 (5 bases). CDR3 length: 15 amino acids. Trimming removed 5 bases from V and 0 bases from J, with 11 bases in between. Germline V gene sequence: CDR1 MNHEY, CDR2 SVGAGI. The CDR3 here is CASSHRQFSNQPQHF. The CDR3 DNA follows: TGTGCCAGCAGTCACAGGCAGTTTAGCAATCAGCCCCAGCATTTT.

The rearrangement links TRBV10-3 to TRBJ1-3; D not resolved. With 0 bases removed from V and 4 bases from J, the gap between germline ends came to 13 bases. The CDR3 is 16 amino acids. Germline-derived CDR1 and CDR2 are ENHRY and SYGVKD. The CDR3: CAISESRPSAGNTIYF. CDR3 in DNA: TGTGCCATCAGTGAGTCCAGGCCGTCGGCCGGAAACACCATATATTTT.

This clonotype was recorded many times. The chain's CDR3 is CSASPRDRVRGEQFF. In DNA, the CDR3 is TGCAGTGCTTCCCCCCGGGACAGGGTGCGAGGTGAGCAGTTCTTC. The rearrangement links TRBV20-1 to TRBJ2-1; TRBD1 agrees at 9 bases. The J segment lost 9 bases and the V segment lost 5 bases, leaving 14 bases of the junction unmatched. Germline CDR1 and CDR2: DFQATT and SNEGSKA (reference sequence). This CDR3 is 15 amino acids long.

This chain uses TRBV7-9 with TRBJ1-2; D is undetermined. Germline-derived CDR1 and CDR2 are SEHNR and FQNEAQ (reference sequence). The CDR3 is made up of 12 amino acids. Trimming removed 5 bases at V and 2 bases at J, with 6 bases between. In DNA, the CDR3 is TGTGCCAGCAGCCATGTCAACTATGGCTACACCTTC. This gives the protein CASSHVNYGYTF.

This clonotype was seen just once. The CDR3 loop is CASSSPRTGALATNEKLFF. CDR3 DNA: TGCGCCAGCAGCTCCCCTAGGACAGGGGCCCTAGCAACTAATGAAAAACTGTTTTTT. The chain carries TRBV5-1 and TRBJ1-4; 9 bases match TRBD1. The CDR3 has 19 amino acids. CDR1 is SGHRS and CDR2 is YFSETQ in the germline V gene. The junction had 12 bases not matched to a gene; V was cut back by 3 bases and J by 0 bases.

This clonotype was recorded many times. This chain uses TRBV2 with TRBJ1-4; 9 bases are shared with TRBD1. The V gene end was trimmed by 6 bases and the J gene end by 7 bases; junction bases not matched to a gene: 3. This CDR3 has 13 amino acids. Germline values: CDR1 SNHLY, CDR2 FYNNEI. The CDR3 loop reads CASRGQGPEKLFF. CDR3 in DNA: TGTGCCAGCAGGGGACAGGGCCCTGAAAAACTGTTTTTT.

This clonotype showed up just a few times. V usage is TRBV6-2 or TRBV6-3 and J usage is TRBJ2-2; TRBD1 matches at 7 bases. V gave up 2 bases and J gave up 1 base; unmatched junction bases: 7. This CDR3 has 17 amino acids. The germline V gene has CDR1 MNHEY and CDR2 SVGEGT. CDR3 nucleotide sequence: TGTGCCAGCAGTTACCCACCTGGACAGGTGAACACCGGGGAGCTGTTTTTT. Translating gives CASSYPPGQVNTGELFF.

This clonotype was observed a handful of times. The chain uses TRBV28 and TRBJ2-7; the match to TRBD2 covers 11 bases. Germline CDR1 reads MDHEN; CDR2 reads SYDVKM. Trimming took 1 base from V and 5 from J; bases not matched to a gene: 7. CDR3 size: 16 residues. CDR3 sequence reads: CASSLLAGGFMDEQYF. The CDR3 nucleotides are TGTGCCAGCAGTTTATTAGCGGGAGGGTTCATGGACGAGCAGTACTTC.

The table lists this clonotype with many counts. The CDR3 nucleotides read TGCAGTGCTAGAGTGGCCAGCGGGGGCCACCAAGAGACCCAGTACTTC. Translating it yields CSARVASGGHQETQYF. This chain uses TRBV20-1 with TRBJ2-5; the match to TRBD2 covers 8 bases. The CDR3 runs 16 residues. V shed 1 base, J shed 0 bases, and the junction held 7 bases outside the gene matches. The germline CDR1 and CDR2 sequences are DFQATT and SNEGSKA (reference sequence).

V usage is TRBV27 and J usage is TRBJ2-3; TRBD1 aligns across 8 bases. Trimming removed 4 bases from V and 4 bases from J; junction bases left unmatched: 4. The CDR3 is 14 amino acids. Per the germline V gene, CDR1 is MNHEY and CDR2 is SMNVEV (reference sequence). The CDR3: CASSYQGAPDTQYF. CDR3 DNA: TGTGCCAGCAGTTATCAGGGGGCGCCAGATACGCAGTATTTT.

The J gene is TRBJ1-1, the V gene TRBV3-1, with D hard to call. The V and J ends lost 2 bases and 1 base respectively, with 8 bases between them. CDR1 and CDR2 from the germline V gene are LGHDT and YNNKEL (reference sequence). There are 14 residues in the CDR3. The chain's CDR3 is CASSQLGENTEAFF. The DNA for the CDR3 is TGTGCCAGCAGCCAATTAGGTGAGAACACTGAAGCTTTCTTT.

This clonotype has more than one count but fewer than ten. The chain carries TRBV5-1 and TRBJ2-3, with TRBD2 identical over 9 bases. The CDR3 covers 17 residues. V gave up 0 bases and J gave up 0 bases; unmatched junction bases: 5. Per the germline V gene, CDR1 is SGHRS and CDR2 is YFSETQ. CDR3 sequence: CASSLGNSGGSTDTQYF. The CDR3 DNA reads as TGCGCCAGCAGCTTGGGGAATAGCGGGGGTAGCACAGATACGCAGTATTTT.

The table lists this clonotype with many counts. V usage is TRBV10-3 and J usage is TRBJ2-3; the match to TRBD1 covers 12 bases. V lost 6 bases to trimming and J lost 7 bases; unmatched junction nucleotides: 8. The CDR3 runs 15 residues. From germline, CDR1 is ENHRY and CDR2 SYGVKD. CDR3 nucleotides: TGTGCCATCAGGCCACCGGGACAGGGGGCATATACGCAGTATTTT. Translated: CAIRPPGQGAYTQYF.

This clonotype was found a few times. This chain connects TRBV20-1 to TRBJ2-7; D is perhaps TRBD1 (6 bases). From germline, CDR1 is DFQATT and CDR2 SNEGSKA (reference sequence). Trimming stripped 4 bases from V and 5 bases from J, with 12 bases between. The CDR3 contains 12 residues. This CDR3 is CSAIHRVNEQYF. The CDR3 DNA reads as TGCAGTGCTATTCACAGGGTGAACGAGCAGTACTTC.

This clonotype was seen at least ten times. The chain is built from TRBV7-2 and TRBJ2-2; D remains ambiguous. V gave up 2 bases and J gave up 7 bases, with 5 bases separating them. The germline V gene encodes CDR1 SGHTA and CDR2 FQGNSA. The CDR3 is 12 amino acids. CDR3 nucleotide sequence: TGTGCCAGCAGCTTAAGAAACGGGGAGCTGTTTTTT. It codes for CASSLRNGELFF. Based on the CDR3 plus reference TRBV7-2 and TRBJ2-2, the full variable domain is GAGVSQSPSNKVTEKGKDVELRCDPISGHTALYWYRQSLGQGLEFLIYFQGNSAPDKSGLPSDRFSAERTGGSVSTLTIQRTQQEDSAVYLCASSLRNGELFFGEGSRLTVL.

V is TRBV29-1 and J is TRBJ2-2, with D uncertain. The CDR3 is 14 amino acids. Trimming took 6 bases from V and 0 from J, leaving 11 bases between them. Germline assignment: CDR1 SQVTM and CDR2 ANQGSEA. Here the CDR3 reads CSVWGYANTGELFF. The CDR3 DNA reads as TGCAGCGTATGGGGATACGCGAACACCGGGGAGCTGTTTTTT.

This clonotype was detected many times. The chain couples TRBV18 to TRBJ2-7; 10 nucleotides align to TRBD1. Germline V gives CDR1 KGHSH, CDR2 LQKENI. V lost 1 base, J lost 3 bases, and 6 bases stayed unmatched. The CDR3 loop spans 16 amino acids. The CDR3 reads CASSPLRDRGGYEQYF. CDR3 coding DNA: TGTGCCAGCTCACCACTCCGGGACAGGGGTGGCTACGAGCAGTACTTC.